This TCR beta chain stems from a study of a mutant IDH1 vaccine in newly diagnosed glioma (dated by TCRdb to about 2021). For the study in its entirety: Eight vaccinations were administered to patients in weeks 1, 3, 5, 7, 11, 15, 19 and 23, corresponding to visits V03 through V10. Vaccination began 4-6 weeks after radiotherapy alone, or alongside temozolomide cycles in the chemotherapy-containing groups. Of the 32 patients who were treated, 62.5% were male and 37.5% were female, and the mean age was roughly 40 years. Before enrollment, most patients had been given radiochemotherapy with temozolomide as standard therapy, while the rest had received either radiotherapy alone or temozolomide alone. Peripheral blood samples were drawn at six visits, namely V03 (baseline), V05, V07, V10, V12 and V13. For exploratory analyses, about 25 treated patients had longitudinal TCRB deep sequencing done wherever samples were available.

Comments on this clone: Its antigen is not yet known. Nothing much larger sits one base from this clone, and base qualities are not available.

Per the publication, the time point label means: week 5, during vaccination. Each vaccine dose, consisting of 300 ug of a 20-mer mutant IDH1 peptide in Montanide, was administered subcutaneously with topical imiquimod. All donors had newly diagnosed IDH1-mutant astrocytomas of WHO grade 3 or 4 that showed loss of nuclear ATRX. The samples were drawn from NOA16, a multicentre, single-arm, open-label phase I trial in Germany that tested a mutant IDH1 peptide vaccine in humans for the first time. Genomic DNA for TCRB sequencing was extracted from EDTA blood using the DNeasy Blood and Tissue Kit. What the research found in general, with its limitations: PBMC samples for TCRB deep sequencing were selected based on availability. Immune responses induced by the vaccine were seen in 90% to 95% of patients across multiple MHC alleles. According to the authors, sample limitations meant that analyses of patient blood samples could not be reproduced. Pseudoprogression appeared unrelated to alterations in the top peripheral T cell clonotypes detected by TCRB sequencing.

V is shortened by 4 bases, J by 2 bases, and the region joining them spans 9 bases. The CDR3 starts with the cysteine, ends with the phenylalanine, and has 14 residues. Kept here is only the CDR3 DNA, which spans 42 bases and is read in frame from base 1. CDR1 SEHNR and CDR2 FQNEAQ are derived from the germline V gene (reference sequence). To prepare the library, the immunoSEQ multiplex PCR assay was applied. Rearranged TCR beta chain sequences were amplified using the hsTCRB Kit according to the manufacturer's protocol. Sequencing of TCRB libraries was carried out on an Illumina MiSeq. Regarding the original processing steps: The proprietary platform of the kit vendor was used for demultiplexing, trimming and gene mapping. TCRdb provides this immuneACCESS table in a form limited to in-frame rearrangements. Some clones are lacking; in checked studies, under half of them reflect an unresolved V gene, and why the rest are absent is not known. V, J and clone size derive from that table, while D and trimming were established from the DNA sequence. Within this sample are around 36,000 clones, with roughly nine tenths of them counted one time only. The top ten hold approximately 2.4% of the sample.

This clonotype was sampled from a man between 50 and 59 years old with glioma. This chain is built from TRBV7-9 and TRBJ2-4; perhaps TRBD1 is the D gene, with 6 bases matching. Sample: PBMCs, taken from a glioma patient whose treatment included an IDH1 peptide vaccine. In nucleotide form, the sequence is TGTGCCAGCAGCTCGCAGGGGACCAAAAACATTCAGTACTTC. It codes for CASSSQGTKNIQYF.